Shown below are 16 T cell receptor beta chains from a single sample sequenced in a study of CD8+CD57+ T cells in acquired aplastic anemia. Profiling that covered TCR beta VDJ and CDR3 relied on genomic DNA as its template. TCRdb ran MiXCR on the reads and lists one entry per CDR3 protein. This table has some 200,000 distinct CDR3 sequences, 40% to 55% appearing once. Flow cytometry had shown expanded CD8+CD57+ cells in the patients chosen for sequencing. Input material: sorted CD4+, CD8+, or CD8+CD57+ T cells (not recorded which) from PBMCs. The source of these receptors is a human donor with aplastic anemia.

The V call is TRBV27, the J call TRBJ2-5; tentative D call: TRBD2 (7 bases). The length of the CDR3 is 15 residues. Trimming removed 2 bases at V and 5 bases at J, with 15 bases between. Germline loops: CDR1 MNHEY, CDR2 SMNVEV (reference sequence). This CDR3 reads CASSLTGRVGETQYF. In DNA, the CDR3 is TGTGCCAGCAGTTTAACAGGGAGGGTAGGTGAGACCCAGTACTTC.

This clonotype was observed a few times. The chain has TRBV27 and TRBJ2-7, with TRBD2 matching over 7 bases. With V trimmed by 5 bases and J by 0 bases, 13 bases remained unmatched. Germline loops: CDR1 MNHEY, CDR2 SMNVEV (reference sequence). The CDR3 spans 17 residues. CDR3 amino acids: CASSPHIGSGPSYEQYF. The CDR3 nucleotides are TGTGCCAGCAGTCCCCACATCGGTAGCGGGCCCTCCTACGAGCAGTACTTC.

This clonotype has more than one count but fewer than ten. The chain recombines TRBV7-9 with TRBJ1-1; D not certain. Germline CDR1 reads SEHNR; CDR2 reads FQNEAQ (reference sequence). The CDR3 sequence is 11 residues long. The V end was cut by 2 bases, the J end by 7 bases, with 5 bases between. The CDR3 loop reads CASSLYSEAFF. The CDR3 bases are TGTGCCAGCAGCTTATACAGTGAAGCTTTCTTT.

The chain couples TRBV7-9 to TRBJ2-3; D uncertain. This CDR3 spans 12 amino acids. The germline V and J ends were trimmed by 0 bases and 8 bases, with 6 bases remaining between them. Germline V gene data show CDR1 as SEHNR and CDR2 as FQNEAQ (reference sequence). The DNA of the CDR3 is TGTGCCAGCAGCTTAGCCTCCGGTACGCAGTATTTT. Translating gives CASSLASGTQYF.

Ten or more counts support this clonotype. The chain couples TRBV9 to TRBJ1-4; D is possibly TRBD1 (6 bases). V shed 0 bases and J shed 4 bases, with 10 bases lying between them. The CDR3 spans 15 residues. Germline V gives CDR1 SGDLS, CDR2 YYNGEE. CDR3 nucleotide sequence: TGTGCCAGCAGCGTAGGGACAGCCTTTAATGAAAAACTGTTTTTT. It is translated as CASSVGTAFNEKLFF.

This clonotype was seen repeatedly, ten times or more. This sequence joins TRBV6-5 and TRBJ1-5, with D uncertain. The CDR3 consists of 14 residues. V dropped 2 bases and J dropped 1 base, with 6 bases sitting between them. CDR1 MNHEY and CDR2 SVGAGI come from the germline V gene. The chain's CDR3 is CASSYPESNQPQHF. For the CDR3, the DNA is TGTGCCAGCAGTTACCCCGAAAGCAATCAGCCCCAGCATTTT.

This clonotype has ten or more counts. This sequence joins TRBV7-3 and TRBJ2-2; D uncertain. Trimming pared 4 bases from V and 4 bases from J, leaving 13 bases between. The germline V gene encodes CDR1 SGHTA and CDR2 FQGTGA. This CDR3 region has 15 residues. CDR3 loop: CASSSSRYGTGELFF. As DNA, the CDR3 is TGTGCCAGCAGCTCTTCCCGATATGGCACCGGGGAGCTGTTTTTT.

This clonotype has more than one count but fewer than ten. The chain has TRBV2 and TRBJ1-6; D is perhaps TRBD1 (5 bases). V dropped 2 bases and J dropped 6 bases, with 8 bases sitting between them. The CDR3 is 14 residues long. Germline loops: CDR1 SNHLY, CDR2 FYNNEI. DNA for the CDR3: TGTGCCAGCAGTGAATCCGGGGGTAATTCACCCCTCCACTTT. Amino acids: CASSESGGNSPLHF.

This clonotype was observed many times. CDR3 sequence: CATSREVGETQYF. The CDR3 DNA follows: TGTGCCACCAGCAGAGAAGTGGGAGAGACCCAGTACTTC. V and J are TRBV15 and TRBJ2-5; D call uncertain. V lost 0 bases, J lost 4 bases, and 6 bases lay in between. This CDR3 region has 13 residues. CDR1 is LNHNV, CDR2 YYDKDF, per germline (reference sequence).

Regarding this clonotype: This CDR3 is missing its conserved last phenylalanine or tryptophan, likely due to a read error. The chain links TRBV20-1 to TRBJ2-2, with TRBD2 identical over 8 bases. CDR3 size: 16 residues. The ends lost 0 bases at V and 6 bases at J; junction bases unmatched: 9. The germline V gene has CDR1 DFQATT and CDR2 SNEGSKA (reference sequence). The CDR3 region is CSAREWSSGSAGELFS. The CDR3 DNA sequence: TGCAGTGCTAGAGAATGGTCGAGCGGGAGTGCCGGGGAGCTGTTTTCT.

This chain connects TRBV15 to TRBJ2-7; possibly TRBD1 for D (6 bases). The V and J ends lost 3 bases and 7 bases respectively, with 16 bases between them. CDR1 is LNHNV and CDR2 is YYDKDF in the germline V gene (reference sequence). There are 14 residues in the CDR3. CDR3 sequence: CATSSHDRLREQYF. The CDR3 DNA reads TGTGCCACCAGCAGTCACGACAGGCTACGGGAGCAGTACTTC. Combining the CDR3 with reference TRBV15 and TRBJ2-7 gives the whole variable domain DAMVIQNPRYQVTQFGKPVTLSCSQTLNHNVMYWYQQKSSQAPKLLFHYYDKDFNNEADTPDNFQSRRPNTSFCFLDIRSPGLGDTAMYLCATSSHDRLREQYFGPGTRLTVT.

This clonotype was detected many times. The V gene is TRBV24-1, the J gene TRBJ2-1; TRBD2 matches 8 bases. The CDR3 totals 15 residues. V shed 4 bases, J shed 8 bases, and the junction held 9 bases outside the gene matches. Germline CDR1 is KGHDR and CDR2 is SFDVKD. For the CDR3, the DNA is TGTGCCACCAGTGACCTGGGCCCCGGGGGGGATGAGCAGTTCTTC. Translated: CATSDLGPGGDEQFF.

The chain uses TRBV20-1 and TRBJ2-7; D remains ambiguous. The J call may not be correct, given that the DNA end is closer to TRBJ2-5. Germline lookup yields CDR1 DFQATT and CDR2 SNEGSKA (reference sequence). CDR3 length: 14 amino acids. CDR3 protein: CSARSPGSQETQYF. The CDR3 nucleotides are TGCAGTGCTAGATCCCCCGGTAGCCAAGAGACCCAGTACTTC.

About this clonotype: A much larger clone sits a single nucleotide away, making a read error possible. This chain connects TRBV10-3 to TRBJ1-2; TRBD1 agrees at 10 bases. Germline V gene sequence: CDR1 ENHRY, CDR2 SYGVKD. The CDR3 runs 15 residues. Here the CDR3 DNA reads TGTGCCAGCAGTTGCAGGACAGGGGGTGGCTATGGCTACACCTTC. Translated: CASSCRTGGGYGYTF.

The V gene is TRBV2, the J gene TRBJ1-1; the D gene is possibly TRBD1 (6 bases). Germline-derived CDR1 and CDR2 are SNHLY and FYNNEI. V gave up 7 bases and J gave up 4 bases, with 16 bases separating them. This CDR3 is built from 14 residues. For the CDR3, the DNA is TGTGCCAGCACCGCCGGGACATTGAGCACTGAAGCTTTCTTT. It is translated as CASTAGTLSTEAFF.

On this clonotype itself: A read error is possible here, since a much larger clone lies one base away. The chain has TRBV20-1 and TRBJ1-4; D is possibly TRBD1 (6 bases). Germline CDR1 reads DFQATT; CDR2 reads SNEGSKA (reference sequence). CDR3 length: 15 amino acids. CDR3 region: CSARNRATTNEKLSF. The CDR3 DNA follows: TGCAGTGCTAGGAACAGGGCCACAACTAATGAAAAACTGTCTTTT.